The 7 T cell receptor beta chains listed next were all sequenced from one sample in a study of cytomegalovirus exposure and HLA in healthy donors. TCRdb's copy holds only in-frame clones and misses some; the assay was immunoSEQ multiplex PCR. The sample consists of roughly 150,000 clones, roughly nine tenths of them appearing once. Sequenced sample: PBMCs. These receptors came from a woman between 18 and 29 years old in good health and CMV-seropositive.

DNA of the CDR3: TGTGCCAGTAACGGGGGTGCCATCGCCGAAGAGACCCAGTACTTC. It translates to CASNGGAIAEETQYF. The genes are TRBV19 and TRBJ2-5; a weak D match, TRBD2 (6 bases). The V gene's germline CDR1 is LNHDA and CDR2 SQIVND (reference sequence). The V end lost 7 bases, the J end lost 3 bases, and 18 bases lay between the germline ends. There are 15 residues in the CDR3.

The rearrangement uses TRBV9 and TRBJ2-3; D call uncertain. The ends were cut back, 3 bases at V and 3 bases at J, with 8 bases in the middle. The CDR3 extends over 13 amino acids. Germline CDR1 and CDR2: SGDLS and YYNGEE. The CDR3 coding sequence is TGTGCCAGCAGCGACTTAGTAACAGATACGCAGTATTTT. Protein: CASSDLVTDTQYF. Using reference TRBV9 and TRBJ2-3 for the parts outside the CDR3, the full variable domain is DSGVTQTPKHLITATGQRVTLRCSPRSGDLSVYWYQQSLDQGLQFLIQYYNGEERAKGNILERFSAQQFPDLHSELNLSSLELGDSALYFCASSDLVTDTQYFGPGTRLTVL.

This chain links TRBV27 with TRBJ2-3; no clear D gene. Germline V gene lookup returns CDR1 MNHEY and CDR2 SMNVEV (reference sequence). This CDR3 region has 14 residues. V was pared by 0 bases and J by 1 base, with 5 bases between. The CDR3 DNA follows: TGTGCCAGCAGTTTATCGGCCCGCACAGATACGCAGTATTTT. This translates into CASSLSARTDTQYF.

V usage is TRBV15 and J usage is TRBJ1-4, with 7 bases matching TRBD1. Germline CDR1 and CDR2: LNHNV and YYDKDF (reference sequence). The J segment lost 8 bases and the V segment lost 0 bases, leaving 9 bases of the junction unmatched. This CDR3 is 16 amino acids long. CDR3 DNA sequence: TGTGCCACCAGCAGAGACCTCACAGGGGCGGGGGAAAAACTGTTTTTT. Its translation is CATSRDLTGAGEKLFF.

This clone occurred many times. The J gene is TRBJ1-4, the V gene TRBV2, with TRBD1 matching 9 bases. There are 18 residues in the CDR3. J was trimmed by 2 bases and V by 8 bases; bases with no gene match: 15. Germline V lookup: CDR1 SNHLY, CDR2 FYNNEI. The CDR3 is CASALSGQGAETNEKLFF. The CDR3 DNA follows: TGTGCCAGCGCCCTATCGGGACAGGGTGCGGAGACTAATGAAAAACTGTTTTTT.

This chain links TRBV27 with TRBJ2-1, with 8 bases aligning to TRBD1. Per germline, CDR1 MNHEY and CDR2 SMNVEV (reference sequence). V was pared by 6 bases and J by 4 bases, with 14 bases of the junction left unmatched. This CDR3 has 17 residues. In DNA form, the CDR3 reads TGTGCCAGCAGACGCTCCCAGGGGGCAAGTCATTACAATGAGCAGTTCTTC. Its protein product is CASRRSQGASHYNEQFF.

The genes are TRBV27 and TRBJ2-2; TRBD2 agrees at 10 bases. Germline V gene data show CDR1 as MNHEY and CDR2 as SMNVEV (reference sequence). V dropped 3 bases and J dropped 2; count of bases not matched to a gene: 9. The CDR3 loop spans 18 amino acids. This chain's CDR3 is CASSFGGSGRINTGELFF. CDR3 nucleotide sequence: TGTGCCAGCAGTTTCGGGGGTAGCGGGAGGATTAACACCGGGGAGCTGTTTTTT.